This TCR beta chain was documented in a study of T cells in Graves' hyperthyroidism and ophthalmopathy. General observations from the study: Ophthalmopathy onset followed model prediction by a median about seven months.

RNA transcripts served as the template for amplifying TCR beta CDR3 regions. First-round RT-PCR targeting the TCR CDR3 was performed with the HTBI primer set. MiXCR, applied by TCRdb to the multiplex PCR reads, yields one record per CDR3 protein. The repertoire holds nearly 600,000 distinct CDR3 sequences, 13% to 15% seen once, with about 6.6% in the top ten. This clonotype occurred many times. Its antigen remains unidentified. V trimming: 2 bases; J trimming: 1 base; junction bases outside the gene matches: 3. Per the germline V gene, CDR1 is LGHDT and CDR2 is YNNKEL (reference sequence). CDR3 length: 16 residues.

V gene TRBV3-1 combines with J gene TRBJ2-2; TRBD1 aligns across 8 bases. The source is a woman younger than 35 with Graves' ophthalmopathy. Sequenced input: blood. Here the CDR3 reads CASSQRDRMNTGELFF. Written as DNA, the CDR3 is TGTGCCAGCAGCCAAAGGGACAGGATGAACACCGGGGAGCTGTTTTTT.